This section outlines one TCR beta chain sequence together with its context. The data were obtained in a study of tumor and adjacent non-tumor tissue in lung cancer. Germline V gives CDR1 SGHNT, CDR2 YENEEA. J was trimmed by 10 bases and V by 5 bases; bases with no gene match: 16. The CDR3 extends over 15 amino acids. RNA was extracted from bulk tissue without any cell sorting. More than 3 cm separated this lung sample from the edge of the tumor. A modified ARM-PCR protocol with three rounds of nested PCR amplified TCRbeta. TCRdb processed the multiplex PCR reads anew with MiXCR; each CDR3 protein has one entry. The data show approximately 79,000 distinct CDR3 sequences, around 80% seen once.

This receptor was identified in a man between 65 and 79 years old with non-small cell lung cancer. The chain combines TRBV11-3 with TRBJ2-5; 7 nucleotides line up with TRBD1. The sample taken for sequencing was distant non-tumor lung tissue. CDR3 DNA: TGTGCCAGCAGCCAAGGACAGGAGGCACACGTAAGCCAGTACTTC. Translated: CASSQGQEAHVSQYF.